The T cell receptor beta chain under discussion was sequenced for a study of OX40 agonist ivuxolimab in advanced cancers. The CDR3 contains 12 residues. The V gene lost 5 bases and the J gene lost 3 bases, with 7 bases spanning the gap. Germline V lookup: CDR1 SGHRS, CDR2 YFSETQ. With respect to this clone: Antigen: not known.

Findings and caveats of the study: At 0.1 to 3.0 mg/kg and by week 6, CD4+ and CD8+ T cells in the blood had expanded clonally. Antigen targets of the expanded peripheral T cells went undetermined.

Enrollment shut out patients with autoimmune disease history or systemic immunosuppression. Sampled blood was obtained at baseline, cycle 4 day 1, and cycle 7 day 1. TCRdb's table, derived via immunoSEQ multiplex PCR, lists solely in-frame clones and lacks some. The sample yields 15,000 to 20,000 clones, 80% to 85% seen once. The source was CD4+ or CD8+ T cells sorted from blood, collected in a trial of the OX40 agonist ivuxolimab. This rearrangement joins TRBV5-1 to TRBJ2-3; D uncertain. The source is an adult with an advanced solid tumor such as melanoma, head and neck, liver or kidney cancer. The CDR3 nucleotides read TGCGCCAGCAGTCCTGTGACAGATACGCAGTATTTT. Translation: CASSPVTDTQYF.